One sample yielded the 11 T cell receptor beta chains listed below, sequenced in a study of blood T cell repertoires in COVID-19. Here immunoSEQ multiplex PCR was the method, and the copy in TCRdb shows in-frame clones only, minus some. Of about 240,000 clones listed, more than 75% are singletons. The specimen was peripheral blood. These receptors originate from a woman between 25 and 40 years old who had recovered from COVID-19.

The CDR3 DNA reads as TGTGCCAGCAGCTACGGGCGGGGGGCACATGAGCAGTTCTTC. It yields the protein CASSYGRGAHEQFF. The chain joins TRBV2 to TRBJ2-1; 8 bases align to TRBD2. The CDR3 runs 14 residues. CDR1 and CDR2 from the germline V gene are SNHLY and FYNNEI. V trimming: 6 bases; J trimming: 8 bases; junction bases outside the gene matches: 9.

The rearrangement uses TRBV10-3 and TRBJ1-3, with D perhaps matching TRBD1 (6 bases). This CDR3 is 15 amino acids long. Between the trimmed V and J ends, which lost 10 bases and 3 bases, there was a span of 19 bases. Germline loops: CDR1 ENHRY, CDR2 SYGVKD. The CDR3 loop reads CATRGDSGLGNTIYF. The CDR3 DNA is TGTGCCACCAGGGGCGACTCAGGGCTTGGAAACACCATATATTTT.

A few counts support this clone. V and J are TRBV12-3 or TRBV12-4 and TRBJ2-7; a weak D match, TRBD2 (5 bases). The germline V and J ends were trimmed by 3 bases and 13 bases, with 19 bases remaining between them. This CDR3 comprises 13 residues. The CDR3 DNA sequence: TGTGCCAGCAGTTTGGCGGGCAACACAGTAGGTTACTTC. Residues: CASSLAGNTVGYF.

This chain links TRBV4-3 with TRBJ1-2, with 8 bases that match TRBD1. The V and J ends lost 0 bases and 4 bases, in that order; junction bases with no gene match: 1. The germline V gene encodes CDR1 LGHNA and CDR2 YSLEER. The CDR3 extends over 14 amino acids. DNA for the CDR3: TGCGCCAGCAGCCAAGACAGGGGGCCCTATGGCTACACCTTC. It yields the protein CASSQDRGPYGYTF.

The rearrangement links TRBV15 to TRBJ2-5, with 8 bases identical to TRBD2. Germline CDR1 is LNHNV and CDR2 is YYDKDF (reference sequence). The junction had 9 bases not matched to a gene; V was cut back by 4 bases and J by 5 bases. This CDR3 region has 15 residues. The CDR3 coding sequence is TGTGCCACCAGCATTAACGCGGGGGGAGGGGAGACCCAGTACTTC. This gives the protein CATSINAGGGETQYF.

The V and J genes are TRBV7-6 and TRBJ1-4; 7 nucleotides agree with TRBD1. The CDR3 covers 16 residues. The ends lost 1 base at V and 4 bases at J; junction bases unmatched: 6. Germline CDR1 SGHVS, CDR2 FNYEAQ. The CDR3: CASSLGTGQYNEKLFF. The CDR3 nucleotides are TGTGCCAGCAGCTTAGGGACGGGACAGTATAATGAAAAACTGTTTTTT. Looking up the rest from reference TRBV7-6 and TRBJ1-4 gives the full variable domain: GAGVSQSPRYKVTKRGQDVALRCDPISGHVSLYWYRQALGQGPEFLTYFNYEAQQDKSGLPNDRFSAERPEGSISTLTIQRTEQRDSAMYRCASSLGTGQYNEKLFFGSGTQLSVL.

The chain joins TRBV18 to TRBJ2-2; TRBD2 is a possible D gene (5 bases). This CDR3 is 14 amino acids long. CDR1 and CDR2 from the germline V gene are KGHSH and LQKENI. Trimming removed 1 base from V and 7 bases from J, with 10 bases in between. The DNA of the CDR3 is TGTGCCAGCTCACCACTCCAGGCGGGCGGGGAGCTGTTTTTT. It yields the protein CASSPLQAGGELFF. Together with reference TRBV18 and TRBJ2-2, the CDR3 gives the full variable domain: NAGVMQNPRHLVRRRGQEARLRCSPMKGHSHVYWYRQLPEEGLKFMVYLQKENIIDESGMPKERFSAEFPKEGPSILRIQQVVRGDSAAYFCASSPLQAGGELFFGEGSRLTVL.

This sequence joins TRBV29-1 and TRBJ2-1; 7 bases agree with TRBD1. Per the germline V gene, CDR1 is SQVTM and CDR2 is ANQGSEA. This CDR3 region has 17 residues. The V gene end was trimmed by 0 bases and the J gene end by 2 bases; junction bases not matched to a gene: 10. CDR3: CSVEDLGGQTTYNEQFF. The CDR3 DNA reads TGCAGCGTTGAAGATCTTGGGGGACAGACAACCTACAATGAGCAGTTCTTC.

CDR3 coding DNA: TGTGCCAGCTCACCTCCGGGACTAGCGGTTGAGCAGTTCTTC. As protein: CASSPPGLAVEQFF. The gene calls are TRBV18 and TRBJ2-1, with 11 bases that match TRBD2. The CDR3 runs to 14 residues. Trimming took 3 bases from V and 9 from J; bases not matched to a gene: 4. Germline V gene data show CDR1 as KGHSH and CDR2 as LQKENI.

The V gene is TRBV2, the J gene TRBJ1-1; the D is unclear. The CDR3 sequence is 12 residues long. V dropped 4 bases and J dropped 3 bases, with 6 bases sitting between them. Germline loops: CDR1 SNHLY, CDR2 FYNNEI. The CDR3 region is CASSADYTEAFF. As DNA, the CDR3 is TGTGCCAGCAGTGCAGATTACACTGAAGCTTTCTTT.

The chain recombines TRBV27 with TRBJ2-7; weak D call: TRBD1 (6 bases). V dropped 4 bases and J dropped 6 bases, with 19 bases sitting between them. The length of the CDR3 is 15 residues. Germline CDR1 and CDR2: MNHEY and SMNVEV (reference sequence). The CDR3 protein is CASSSSRTVSGEQYF. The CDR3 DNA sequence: TGTGCCAGCAGTTCGTCCCGGACAGTCAGCGGCGAGCAGTACTTC.